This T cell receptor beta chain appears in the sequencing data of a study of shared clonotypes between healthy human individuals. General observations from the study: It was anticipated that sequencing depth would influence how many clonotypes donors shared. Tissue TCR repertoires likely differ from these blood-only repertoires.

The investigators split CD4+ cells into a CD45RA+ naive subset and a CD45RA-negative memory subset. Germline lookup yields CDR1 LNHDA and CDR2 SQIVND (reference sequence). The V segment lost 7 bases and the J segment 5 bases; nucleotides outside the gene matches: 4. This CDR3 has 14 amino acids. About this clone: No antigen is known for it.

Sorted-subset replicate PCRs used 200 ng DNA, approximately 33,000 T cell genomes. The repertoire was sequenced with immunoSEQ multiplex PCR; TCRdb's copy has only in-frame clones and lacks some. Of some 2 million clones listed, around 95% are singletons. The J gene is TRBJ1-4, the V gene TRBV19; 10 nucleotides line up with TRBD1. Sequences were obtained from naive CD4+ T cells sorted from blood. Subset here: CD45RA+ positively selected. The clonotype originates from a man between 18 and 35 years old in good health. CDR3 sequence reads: CASIKGQGNEKLFF. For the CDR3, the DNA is TGTGCCAGTATAAAGGGACAGGGGAATGAAAAACTGTTTTTT.